This record covers a single TCR beta chain. Its target is unknown. Some clones are missing from TCRdb's copy, which holds only in-frame ones; the method was immunoSEQ multiplex PCR. The sample shows 110,000 to 150,000 clones, around three quarters of them seen only once. Germline CDR1 SGHRS, CDR2 YFSETQ. The CDR3 totals 15 residues. Trimming took 1 base from V and 2 from J; bases not matched to a gene: 4. These data originate in a study of cytotoxic CD8 clonotypes in ibrutinib-treated CLL. On the study more broadly: Among the patients, 10 to 11 presented as relapsed/refractory and approximately 14 as treatment-naive; 17 showed unmutated IGHV.

Regarding the study as a whole: Among the clonotypes, public ones were uncommon and contracted or held stable on treatment. Exceeding age-matched healthy donors, baseline clonality also tracked the counts of circulating CD8+ T cells. There were differences in sampling times between sustained-remission and progressing patients.

This specimen was PBMCs, taken after 12 months of ibrutinib treatment. This chain connects TRBV5-1 to TRBJ1-2, with TRBD1 matching 8 bases. This receptor was taken from a human donor with chronic lymphocytic leukemia. The CDR3 sequence: CASSLRTGTNYGYTF. In DNA form, the CDR3 reads TGCGCCAGCAGCTTGCGGACAGGGACCAACTATGGCTACACCTTC.